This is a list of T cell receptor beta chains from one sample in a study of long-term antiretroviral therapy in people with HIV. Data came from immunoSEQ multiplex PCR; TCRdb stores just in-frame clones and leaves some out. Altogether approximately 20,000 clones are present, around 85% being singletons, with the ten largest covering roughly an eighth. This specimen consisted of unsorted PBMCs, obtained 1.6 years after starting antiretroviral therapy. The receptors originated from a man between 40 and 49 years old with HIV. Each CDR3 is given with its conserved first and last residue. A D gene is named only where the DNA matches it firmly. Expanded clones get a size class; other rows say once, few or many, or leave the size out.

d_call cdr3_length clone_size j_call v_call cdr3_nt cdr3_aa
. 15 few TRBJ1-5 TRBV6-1 TGTGCCAGCAGTGAGCCTGTTGCGAGCAATCAGCCCCAGCATTTT CASSEPVASNQPQHF
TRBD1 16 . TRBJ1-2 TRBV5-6 TGTGCCAGCAGCGGGGACAGGGGAAACGGTCGAGGTGGCTACACCTTC CASSGDRGNGRGGYTF
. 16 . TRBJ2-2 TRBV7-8 TGTGCCAGCAGCTTAGATCGTACAGGAAGCACCGGGGAGCTGTTTTTT CASSLDRTGSTGELFF
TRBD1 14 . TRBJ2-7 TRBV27 TGTGCCAGCAGTGTTGGACAGGGCTCCTACGAGCAGTACTTC CASSVGQGSYEQYF
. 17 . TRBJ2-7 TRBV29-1 TGCAGCGTGGTTTTGGACAGAACTAGAGTACAGCCCTACGAGCAGTACTTC CSVVLDRTRVQPYEQYF
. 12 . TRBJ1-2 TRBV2 TGTGCCAGCAGGGACAATCTAGGAGGCTACACCTTC CASRDNLGGYTF
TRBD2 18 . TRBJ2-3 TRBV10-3 TGTGCCATCAGTGAGTCGGGGACTAGCGGGAGAGGCACAGATACGCAGTATTTT CAISESGTSGRGTDTQYF
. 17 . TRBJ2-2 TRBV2 TGTGCCAGCAGTGATAACCGAGGGGGGCCGGGCACCGGGGAGCTGTTTTTT CASSDNRGGPGTGELFF
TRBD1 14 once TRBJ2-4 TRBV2 TGTGCCAGTGGACAGGGATTAGCCAAAAACATTCAGTACTTC CASGQGLAKNIQYF
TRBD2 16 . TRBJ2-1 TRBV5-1 TGCGCCAGCAGCTTGGGTAGCGGGAGAAGTACCCATGAGCAGTTCTTC CASSLGSGRSTHEQFF
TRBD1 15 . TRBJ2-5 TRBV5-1 TGCGCCAGCAGCCCCGGACAGGGGGGGCAAGAGACCCAGTACTTC CASSPGQGGQETQYF
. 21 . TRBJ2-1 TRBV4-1 TGCGCCAGCAGCCAACCTACTTTTGGTCTTGGGGGTGCTCCCTCCTACAATGAGCAGTTCTTC CASSQPTFGLGGAPSYNEQFF
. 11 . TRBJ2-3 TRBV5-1 TGCGCCAGCAGCTTGGCAGATACGCAGTATTTT CASSLADTQYF
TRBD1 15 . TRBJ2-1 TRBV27 TGTGCCAGCAGTCTAACGGACAGGGGGGTAGATGAGCAGTTCTTC CASSLTDRGVDEQFF
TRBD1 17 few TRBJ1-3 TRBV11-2 TGTGCCAGCAGCTTATTGGGACAGGGGGCTTCTGGAAACACCATATATTTT CASSLLGQGASGNTIYF
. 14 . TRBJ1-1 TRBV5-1 TGCGCCAGCAGTGCCGACGGACGGAACACTGAAGCTTTCTTT CASSADGRNTEAFF
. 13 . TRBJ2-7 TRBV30 TGTGCCTGGAGCCTGGGACGGACCTACGAGCAGTACTTC CAWSLGRTYEQYF
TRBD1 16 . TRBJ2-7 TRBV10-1 TGCGCCAGCAGTGGGATAAGTGGCAGGGGGCCTTACGAGCAGTACTTC CASSGISGRGPYEQYF
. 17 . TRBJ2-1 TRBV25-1 TGTGCCAGCAGTGAAGCAAGGGGGCTAGCGGCTAACAATGAGCAGTTCTTC CASSEARGLAANNEQFF
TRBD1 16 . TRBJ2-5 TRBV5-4 TGTGCCAGCAGCGAAGGACAGGGCGGCCCCCAAGAGACCCAGTACTTC CASSEGQGGPQETQYF
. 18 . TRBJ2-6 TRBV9 TGTGCCAGCAGCCCTAGTAGCTGGGTAGTTTCTGGGGCCAACGTCCTGACTTTC CASSPSSWVVSGANVLTF
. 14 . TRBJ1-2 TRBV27 TGTGCCAGCAGTCTAGGGGGATCTAACTATGGCTACACCTTC CASSLGGSNYGYTF
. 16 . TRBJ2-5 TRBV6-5 TGTGCCAGCAGTTACCGGGGAAGCGGAGGGGGGGAGACCCAGTACTTC CASSYRGSGGGETQYF
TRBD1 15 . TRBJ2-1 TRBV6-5 TGTGCCAGCAGTTACTCCGGACAGGCCTACAATGAGCAGTTCTTC CASSYSGQAYNEQFF
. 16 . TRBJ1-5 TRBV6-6 TGTGCCAGCATGAGTAAGAGGTGGCAGGGCTATCAGCCCCAGCATTTT CASMSKRWQGYQPQHF
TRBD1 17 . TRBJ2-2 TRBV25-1 TGTGCCAGCAGTGAATGGGTGAGGGGGCAGGACACCGGGGAGCTGTTTTTT CASSEWVRGQDTGELFF